A selection of T cell receptor beta chains follows, all from one sample in a study of shared clonotypes between healthy human individuals. Here immunoSEQ multiplex PCR was the method, and the copy in TCRdb shows in-frame clones only, minus some. The profile shows more than 2 million clones, 85% to 95% of them singletons. Sequences were obtained from naive CD4+ T cells sorted from blood. The receptor source for this set is a man younger than 35 in good health. Both conserved end residues are trimmed from each CDR3. Some rows mark clone size as missing; the rest say once, few, many or name a class of expanded clone.

clone_size j_call v_call cdr3_aa
- TRBJ2-7 TRBV7-3 ASSLGTNYEQY
- TRBJ2-7 TRBV6-1 ASRQGYEQY
- TRBJ2-3 TRBV7-6 ASSFGAASTDTQY
- TRBJ2-5 TRBV15 ATSRGEDSLQETQY
- TRBJ2-2 TRBV2 ATQGGGELF
- TRBJ1-2 TRBV2 ASSGDTHYYGYT
- TRBJ2-7 TRBV25-1 ASSPDREASWEQY
- TRBJ1-3 TRBV30 ARTGDSSGNTIY
- TRBJ2-3 TRBV5-1 ASSWGADTDTQY
- TRBJ2-7 TRBV9 ASSVGPVQNSYEQY
- TRBJ2-3 TRBV18 ASSLRQDPSTDTQY
once TRBJ1-2 TRBV2 ASSRDGGNYGYT
- TRBJ1-2 TRBV30 AWSENRGASGYT
- TRBJ1-4 TRBV4-3 ASSQVLGVANEKLF
once TRBJ1-1 TRBV5-1 ASHRDLNTEAF
- TRBJ1-6 TRBV19 ASSIGSIDNSPLH
- TRBJ2-3 TRBV7-9 AVEGTDTQY
- TRBJ2-7 TRBV9 ASSVEQGDSYEQY
once TRBJ2-7 TRBV29-1 SVVGGGQGTYEQY
- TRBJ2-2 TRBV7-2 ASSLTQGELGELF
- TRBJ1-2 TRBV28 ASNRGNENYGYT
- TRBJ2-1 TRBV5-1 ASSLADSYNEQF
- TRBJ1-6 TRBV28 ASTGANSPLH
- TRBJ1-3 TRBV28 ASSFHGQRILAASGNTIY
- TRBJ2-1 TRBV5-1 ASSPTSGGNEQF
- TRBJ2-1 TRBV5-1 ASSHSGDGNEQF
- TRBJ2-2 TRBV30 AWRGQGSGELF
- TRBJ1-5 TRBV6-1 ASSDPWGGGLRTQH
- TRBJ2-2 TRBV30 ACQGGGLAGLNTGELF
- TRBJ1-6 TRBV9 ASSVIQDSPLH
- TRBJ2-7 TRBV10-3 AISESRTSGKYSSYEQY
- TRBJ1-5 TRBV4-3 ASSQVFRSNQPQH
- TRBJ1-3 TRBV18 ASSPNPKLDTIY
- TRBJ2-2 TRBV6-1 ASRRDLASGELF
- TRBJ2-1 TRBV7-3 ASSSQGHNEQF
- TRBJ2-7 TRBV19 ASRPTDSFYEQY
- TRBJ1-2 TRBV6-6 ASSRDIGTGNYGYT
- TRBJ2-1 TRBV19 ASKNYNEQF
- TRBJ1-2 TRBV7-2 ASSQNQGEGYT
once TRBJ2-7 TRBV11-3 ASSFETSGSEQY
- TRBJ2-2 TRBV6-6 ASSQTGDRGSGELF
- TRBJ1-2 TRBV10-3 AISAGPNYGYT
- TRBJ1-2 TRBV5-1 ASSLKPDSPSSGNYGYT
- TRBJ2-3 TRBV30 AWSTGTDTQY
- TRBJ1-4 TRBV5-1 ASSRQTLEGEKLF
- TRBJ1-2 TRBV6-5 ASSYRDRGFGYT
- TRBJ2-7 TRBV11-3 ASSLTGSLAGTYDEQY
- TRBJ2-7 TRBV14 ASSQVSGQIEQY
- TRBJ1-2 TRBV5-4 ASSPGAGANSYGYT
- TRBJ1-2 TRBV23-1 ASSQSAGITYGYT
- TRBJ2-7 TRBV27 ASIPHGGTSGRAVYEQY
- TRBJ2-7 TRBV18 ASSRDRVSYEQY
once TRBJ2-7 TRBV2 ASSVISLGQY
- TRBJ2-5 TRBV23-1 ASRPELKETQY